A single sample gave rise to the 18 T cell receptor beta chains below, sequenced in a study of blood T cells in healthy people across ages. For the second PCR, which ran for roughly 7 to 11 cycles, a sample-barcoded 5' primer and a J-beta primer mix were used. TCRdb ran MiXCR on the 5' RACE reads and lists one entry per CDR3 protein. The sample has roughly 900,000 distinct CDR3 sequences, 25% to 35% seen once; the top ten hold around 15%. Sequencing input: blood. Receptors were obtained from a woman of 80 years or more in good health.

This clonotype has a count of ten or more. The rearrangement joins TRBV6-2 or TRBV6-3 to TRBJ2-1; 7 nucleotides align to TRBD2. With V trimmed by 11 bases and J by 0 bases, 13 bases remained unmatched. Germline V gene lookup returns CDR1 MNHEY and CDR2 SVGEGT. The CDR3 consists of 16 residues. CDR3 in DNA: TGTGCCTCCCAATCGCGGGGGTCGAGCTCCTACAATGAGCAGTTCTTC. Translation: CASQSRGSSSYNEQFF.

The sample holds many counts of this clonotype. The gene calls are TRBV6-5 and TRBJ1-2, with TRBD1 matching over 7 bases. The V segment lost 6 bases and the J segment 3 bases; nucleotides outside the gene matches: 4. The CDR3 runs 13 residues. The germline gives CDR1 MNHEY, CDR2 SVGAGI. The CDR3 DNA reads as TGTGCCAGCAGAACCACAGGGGACTATGGCTACACCTTC. Protein sequence: CASRTTGDYGYTF.

With respect to this clonotype: Since no conserved phenylalanine or tryptophan closes the CDR3, a read error is the likely cause. The chain uses TRBV10-3 and TRBJ2-2; possibly TRBD2 for D (5 bases). Per germline, CDR1 ENHRY and CDR2 SYGVKD. The CDR3 totals 13 residues. V gave up 4 bases and J gave up 7 bases, with 10 bases separating them. The CDR3 protein is CAISAEGNGELFV. For the CDR3, the DNA is TGTGCCATCAGTGCCGAGGGAAACGGGGAGCTGTTTGTT.

This clonotype has at least ten counts. This chain links TRBV6-2 or TRBV6-3 with TRBJ2-5; D not resolved. V was pared by 2 bases and J by 3 bases, with 13 bases between. The CDR3 has 15 amino acids. Germline loops: CDR1 MNHEY, CDR2 SVGEGT. CDR3 nucleotides: TGTGCCAGCAGTTACCCCCAGCTAGTTAAAGAGACCCAGTACTTC. This gives the protein CASSYPQLVKETQYF.

This clonotype was detected ten times or more. The gene calls are TRBV4-3 and TRBJ2-5; D uncertain. Germline-derived CDR1 and CDR2 are LGHNA and YSLEER. The CDR3 spans 14 residues. The V gene lost 1 base and the J gene lost 3 bases, with 9 bases spanning the gap. The chain's CDR3 is CASSQGYAEETQYF. CDR3 sequence (DNA): TGCGCCAGCAGCCAAGGGTACGCAGAAGAGACCCAGTACTTC.

V is TRBV28 and J is TRBJ2-1, with D unresolved. Germline CDR1 reads MDHEN; CDR2 reads SYDVKM. The ends were cut back, 6 bases at V and 4 bases at J, with 13 bases in the middle. This CDR3 has 14 amino acids. This CDR3 is CASSPPPKYNEQFF. The CDR3 DNA reads as TGTGCCAGCAGCCCTCCCCCCAAGTACAATGAGCAGTTCTTC.

In the case of this clonotype: Just one base apart from a much larger clone, this may be a read error. The chain employs TRBV9 and TRBJ2-7; TRBD1 might be the D (5 bases). CDR3 length: 15 residues. Trimming cost V 0 bases and J 4 bases, with 14 bases left between them. Per the germline V gene, CDR1 is SGDLS and CDR2 is YYNGEE. DNA of the CDR3: TGTGCCAGCAGCGTAGCGTCAGGGATACAATACGAGCAGTACTTC. Its protein is CASSVASGIQYEQYF.

With respect to this clonotype: The junction does not match germline at one end; this may be a read error. The chain couples TRBV5-1 to TRBJ2-7, with 7 bases fitting TRBD1. Per the germline V gene, CDR1 is SGHRS and CDR2 is YFSETQ. CDR3 length: 15 amino acids. The CDR3 spells CANSLGGTVYNEQYF. The CDR3 DNA follows: TGCGCCAACAGCTTGGGTGGGACAGTTTACAATGAGCAGTACTTC.

The chain combines TRBV6-1 with TRBJ2-7; 11 positions match TRBD1. The germline gives CDR1 MNHNS, CDR2 SASEGT. The CDR3 is 14 amino acids. J gave up 3 bases and V 7 bases, and 5 bases lay outside the gene matches. The CDR3 bases are TGTGCCAGCAAAGAGGGACAGGGGGGCTACGAGCAGTACTTC. Translation gives CASKEGQGGYEQYF.

This clonotype came up a few times. Relative to the germline gene, one junction end is altered; a read error may explain this. The V gene is TRBV6-2 or TRBV6-3, the J gene TRBJ2-1, with a weak D call TRBD2 (5 bases). The CDR3 is 15 residues long. The germline V gene has CDR1 MNHEY and CDR2 SVGEGT. CDR3 residues: CAGSKRTGWYNEQFF. CDR3 coding DNA: TGTGCCGGCAGTAAGCGGACGGGATGGTACAATGAGCAGTTCTTC.

The chain is built from TRBV6-1 and TRBJ1-2, with 7 bases identical to TRBD1. This CDR3 region has 14 residues. Germline assignment: CDR1 MNHNS and CDR2 SASEGT. The junction had 8 bases not matched to a gene; V was cut back by 6 bases and J by 4 bases. The CDR3 loop reads CASRETGSGYGYTF. The CDR3 region has the DNA TGTGCCAGCAGAGAGACAGGGTCGGGCTATGGCTACACCTTC.

This clonotype was seen ten or more times. CDR3 sequence: CAVRGLHYGYTF. The CDR3 bases are TGTGCCGTAAGGGGGTTGCACTATGGCTACACCTTC. The V gene is TRBV3-1, the J gene TRBJ1-2; D might be TRBD1 (6 bases). Trimming left V 11 bases short and J 3 bases short, with 13 bases between. Germline assignment: CDR1 LGHDT and CDR2 YNNKEL (reference sequence). The CDR3 extends over 12 amino acids.

This clonotype has at least ten counts. The chain couples TRBV7-2 to TRBJ2-5, with 8 bases identical to TRBD2. CDR1 is SGHTA, CDR2 FQGNSA, per germline. The CDR3 loop spans 15 amino acids. The ends lost 2 bases at V and 1 base at J; junction bases unmatched: 3. For the CDR3, the DNA is TGTGCCAGCAGCTTATCGGGACTAGTCCAAGAGACCCAGTACTTC. Translation gives CASSLSGLVQETQYF.

The chain carries TRBV12-3 or TRBV12-4 and TRBJ1-2; 9 bases are a match to TRBD1. V lost 6 bases to trimming and J lost 4 bases; unmatched junction nucleotides: 12. There are 16 residues in the CDR3. The CDR3 loop reads CASRLTGGSSSYGYTF. DNA for the CDR3: TGTGCCAGCAGGTTGACAGGGGGAAGTAGTAGCTATGGCTACACCTTC.

This clonotype appeared many times. This chain connects TRBV6-2 or TRBV6-3 to TRBJ1-2, with D possibly TRBD1 on 6 matching bases. CDR1 is MNHEY, CDR2 SVGEGT, per germline. The CDR3 is 14 amino acids. V lost 7 bases, J lost 4 bases, and 16 bases lay in between. CDR3 in amino acids: CASTKQGRSYGYTF. The CDR3 DNA follows: TGTGCCAGCACCAAACAGGGTCGGAGCTATGGCTACACCTTC.

A remark on this clonotype: Given a much more abundant clone one base away, this may be a read error. CDR3 coding DNA: TGTGCCAGCAGCCCCTGGACCGGGAAAGAGACCCAGTACTTC. Translation gives CASSPWTGKETQYF. The genes are TRBV11-3 and TRBJ2-5; tentatively, D is TRBD2 (5 bases). Germline V CDR1 and CDR2: SGHNT, YENEEA. Trimming removed 5 bases at V and 3 bases at J, with 13 bases between. This CDR3 spans 14 amino acids.

The gene calls are TRBV30 and TRBJ1-1; D gene unclear. The CDR3 has 11 amino acids. V gave up 1 base and J gave up 8 bases, with 8 bases separating them. From germline, CDR1 is GTSNPN and CDR2 SVGIG (reference sequence). CDR3 nucleotides: TGTGCCTGGAGTGATCGGAACGAAGCTTTCTTT. Amino acids: CAWSDRNEAFF.

This clonotype has just a few counts. The chain recombines TRBV18 with TRBJ2-7, with D possibly TRBD2 on 6 matching bases. Germline assignment: CDR1 KGHSH and CDR2 LQKENI. The V end lost 3 bases, the J end lost 1 base, and 13 bases lay between the germline ends. The CDR3 has 15 amino acids. CDR3 protein: CASSPSRGGSYEQYF. CDR3 bases: TGTGCCAGCTCACCTAGTCGTGGAGGGTCCTACGAGCAGTACTTC. The full variable domain, in which reference TRBV18 and TRBJ2-7 provide the parts outside the CDR3, is NAGVMQNPRHLVRRRGQEARLRCSPMKGHSHVYWYRQLPEEGLKFMVYLQKENIIDESGMPKERFSAEFPKEGPSILRIQQVVRGDSAAYFCASSPSRGGSYEQYFGPGTRLTVT.